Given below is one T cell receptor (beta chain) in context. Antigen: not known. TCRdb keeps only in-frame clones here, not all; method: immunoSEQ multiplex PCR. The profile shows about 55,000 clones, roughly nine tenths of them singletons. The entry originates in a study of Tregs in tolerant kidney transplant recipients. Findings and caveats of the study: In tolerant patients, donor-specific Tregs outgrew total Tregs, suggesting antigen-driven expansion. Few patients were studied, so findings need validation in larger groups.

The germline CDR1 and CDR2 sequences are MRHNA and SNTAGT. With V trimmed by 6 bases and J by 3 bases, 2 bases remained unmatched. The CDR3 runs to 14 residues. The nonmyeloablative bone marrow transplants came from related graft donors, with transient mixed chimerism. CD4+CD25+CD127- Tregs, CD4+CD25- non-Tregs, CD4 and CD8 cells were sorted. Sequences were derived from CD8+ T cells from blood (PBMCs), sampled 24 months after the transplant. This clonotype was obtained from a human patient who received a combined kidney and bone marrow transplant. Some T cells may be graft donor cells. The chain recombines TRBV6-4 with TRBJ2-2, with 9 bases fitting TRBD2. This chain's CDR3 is CASRLAGDTGELFF. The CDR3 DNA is TGTGCCAGCAGATTAGCGGGGGACACCGGGGAGCTGTTTTTT.